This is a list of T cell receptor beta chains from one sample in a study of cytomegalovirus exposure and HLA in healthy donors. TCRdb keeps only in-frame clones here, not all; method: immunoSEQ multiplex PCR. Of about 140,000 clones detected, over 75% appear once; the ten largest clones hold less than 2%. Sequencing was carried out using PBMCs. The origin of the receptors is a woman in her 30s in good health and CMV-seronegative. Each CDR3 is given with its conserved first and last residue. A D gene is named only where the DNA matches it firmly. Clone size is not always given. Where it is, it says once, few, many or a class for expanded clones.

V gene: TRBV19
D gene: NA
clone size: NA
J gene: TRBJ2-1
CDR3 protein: CASSITANQQFF
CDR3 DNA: TGTGCCAGTAGTATAACAGCAAATCAGCAGTTCTTC

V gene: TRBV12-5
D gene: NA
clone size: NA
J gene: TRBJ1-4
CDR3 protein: CASGSEGVEKLFF
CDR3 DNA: TGTGCTAGTGGCTCCGAGGGGGTCGAAAAACTGTTTTTT

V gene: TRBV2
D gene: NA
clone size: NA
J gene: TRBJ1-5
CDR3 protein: CASSERDWGRPQHF
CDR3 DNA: TGTGCCAGCAGTGAGAGGGACTGGGGAAGGCCCCAGCATTTT

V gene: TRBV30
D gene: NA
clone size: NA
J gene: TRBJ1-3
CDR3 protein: CAGSTEVGNTIYF
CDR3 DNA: TGTGCCGGATCGACAGAGGTGGGAAACACCATATATTTT

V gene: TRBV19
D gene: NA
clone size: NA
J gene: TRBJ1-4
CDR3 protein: CASSTFATNEKLFF
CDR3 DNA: TGTGCCAGTAGTACTTTTGCAACTAATGAAAAACTGTTTTTT

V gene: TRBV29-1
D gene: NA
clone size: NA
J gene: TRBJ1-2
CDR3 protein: CSVDSGPAGRYGYTF
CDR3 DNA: TGCAGCGTTGATTCAGGGCCCGCCGGCCGATATGGCTACACCTTC

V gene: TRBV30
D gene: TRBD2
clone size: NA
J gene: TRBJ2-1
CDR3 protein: CAWMIGGGYNEQFF
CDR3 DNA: TGTGCCTGGATGATTGGCGGGGGCTACAATGAGCAGTTCTTC

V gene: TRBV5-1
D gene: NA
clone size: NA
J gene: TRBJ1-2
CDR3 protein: CASSAGPGSDYGYTF
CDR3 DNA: TGCGCCAGCAGCGCGGGCCCGGGTTCTGACTATGGCTACACCTTC

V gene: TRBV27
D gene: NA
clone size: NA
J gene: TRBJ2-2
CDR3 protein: CASSLYRNTGELFF
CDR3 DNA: TGTGCCAGCAGTTTATACAGAAACACCGGGGAGCTGTTTTTT

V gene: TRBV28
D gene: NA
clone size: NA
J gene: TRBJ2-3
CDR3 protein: CASRWSLSGHTDTQYF
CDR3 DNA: TGTGCCAGCAGATGGTCTCTTTCGGGACACACAGATACGCAGTATTTT

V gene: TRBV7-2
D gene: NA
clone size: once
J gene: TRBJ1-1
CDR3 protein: CASSLLRTSQEAFF
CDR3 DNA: TGTGCCAGCAGCTTACTGAGGACTTCACAGGAAGCTTTCTTT

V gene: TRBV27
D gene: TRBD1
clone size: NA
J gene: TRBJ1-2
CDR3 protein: CASSFSGTALNYGYTF
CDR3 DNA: TGTGCCAGCAGTTTTTCCGGGACAGCGCTTAACTATGGCTACACCTTC

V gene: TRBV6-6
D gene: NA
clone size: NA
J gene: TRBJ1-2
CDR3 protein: CASRENLGGYTF
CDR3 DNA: TGTGCCAGCAGGGAAAACCTCGGGGGCTACACCTTC

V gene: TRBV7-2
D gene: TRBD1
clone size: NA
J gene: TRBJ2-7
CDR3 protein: CASSRPGTGYEQYF
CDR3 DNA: TGTGCCAGCAGCCGTCCCGGGACAGGATACGAGCAGTACTTC

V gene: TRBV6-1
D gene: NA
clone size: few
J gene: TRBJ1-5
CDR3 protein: CATSQGRGNQPQHF
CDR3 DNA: TGTGCAACCTCCCAGGGTCGAGGCAATCAGCCCCAGCATTTT

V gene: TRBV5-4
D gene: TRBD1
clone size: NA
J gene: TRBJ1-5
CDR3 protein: CASSLDRGYSQPQHF
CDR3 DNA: TGTGCCAGCAGCTTAGACAGGGGATACAGTCAGCCCCAGCATTTT

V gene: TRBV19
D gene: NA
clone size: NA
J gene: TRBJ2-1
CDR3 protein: CASSIIYNEQFF
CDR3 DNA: TGTGCCAGTAGTATCATTTACAATGAGCAGTTCTTC

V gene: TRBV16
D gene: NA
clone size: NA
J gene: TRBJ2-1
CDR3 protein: CASSQTGIEQFF
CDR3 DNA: TGTGCCAGCAGCCAAACCGGGATAGAGCAGTTCTTC

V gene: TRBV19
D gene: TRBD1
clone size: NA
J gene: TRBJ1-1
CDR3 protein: CASSTRQGAIEAFF
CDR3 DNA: TGTGCCAGTAGTACGAGACAGGGGGCGATTGAAGCTTTCTTT

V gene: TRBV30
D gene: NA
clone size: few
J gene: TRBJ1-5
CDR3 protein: CAWSVPGGSNQPQHF
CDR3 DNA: TGTGCCTGGAGTGTCCCCGGGGGTAGCAATCAGCCCCAGCATTTT

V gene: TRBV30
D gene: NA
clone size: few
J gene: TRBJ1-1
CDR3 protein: CAWSNGRAEAFF
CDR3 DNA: TGTGCCTGGAGTAACGGGAGGGCCGAAGCTTTCTTT

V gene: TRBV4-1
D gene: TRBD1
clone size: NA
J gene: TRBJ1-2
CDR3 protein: CASSQESGTGYGYTF
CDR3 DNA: TGCGCCAGCAGCCAAGAGTCCGGGACAGGATATGGCTACACCTTC

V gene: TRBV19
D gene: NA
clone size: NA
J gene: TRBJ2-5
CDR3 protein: CASRQAGETQYF
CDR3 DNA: TGTGCCAGTAGGCAGGCCGGAGAGACCCAGTACTTC

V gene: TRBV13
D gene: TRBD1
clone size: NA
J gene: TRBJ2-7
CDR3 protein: CASSSPGQTSSSYEQYF
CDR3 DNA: TGTGCCAGCAGCTCCCCGGGACAGACCTCTAGCTCCTACGAGCAGTACTTC

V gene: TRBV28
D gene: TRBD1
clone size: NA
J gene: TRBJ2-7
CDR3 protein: CASSFDRVVHEQYF
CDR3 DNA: TGTGCCAGCAGTTTCGACAGGGTGGTCCACGAGCAGTACTTC

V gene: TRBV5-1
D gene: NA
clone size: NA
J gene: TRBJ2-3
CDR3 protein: CASSLGQTDTQYF
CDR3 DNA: TGCGCCAGCAGCTTGGGGCAGACAGATACGCAGTATTTT

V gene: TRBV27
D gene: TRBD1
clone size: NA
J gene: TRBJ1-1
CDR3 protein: CASSLSAGTGVSEAFF
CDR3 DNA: TGTGCCAGCAGTTTATCGGCAGGGACAGGGGTTAGTGAAGCTTTCTTT

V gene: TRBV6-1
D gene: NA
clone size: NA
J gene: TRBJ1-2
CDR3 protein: CASSEGLRGGYTF
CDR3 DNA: TGTGCCAGCAGTGAAGGTTTGAGGGGGGGCTACACCTTC

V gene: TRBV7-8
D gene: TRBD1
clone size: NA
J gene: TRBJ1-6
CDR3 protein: CASSLRDRGTYNSPLHF
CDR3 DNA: TGTGCCAGCAGCCTTCGGGACAGGGGGACCTATAATTCACCCCTCCACTTT

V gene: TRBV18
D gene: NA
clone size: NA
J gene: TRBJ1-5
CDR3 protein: CASSPVQGDQPQHF
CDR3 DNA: TGTGCCAGCTCACCTGTACAGGGCGATCAGCCCCAGCATTTT

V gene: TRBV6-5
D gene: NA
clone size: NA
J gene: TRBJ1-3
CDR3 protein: CASSFGDTIYF
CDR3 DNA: TGTGCCAGCAGTTTCGGGGACACCATATATTTT

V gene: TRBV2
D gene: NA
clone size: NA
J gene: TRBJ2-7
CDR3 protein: CASSDPGLGGQYF
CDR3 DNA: TGTGCCAGCAGTGACCCGGGCTTAGGGGGGCAGTACTTC

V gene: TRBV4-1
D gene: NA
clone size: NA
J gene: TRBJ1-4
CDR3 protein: CASSQPGLTNEKLFF
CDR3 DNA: TGCGCCAGCAGCCAACCGGGATTAACTAATGAAAAACTGTTTTTT

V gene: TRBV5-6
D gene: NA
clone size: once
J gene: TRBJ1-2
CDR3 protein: CASSVRGSLYGYTF
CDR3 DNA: TGTGCCAGCAGCGTCAGGGGATCCTTATATGGCTACACCTTC

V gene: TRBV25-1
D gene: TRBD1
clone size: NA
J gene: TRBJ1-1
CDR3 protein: CASKQQGGWAEAFF
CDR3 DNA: TGTGCCAGCAAACAACAGGGGGGTTGGGCTGAAGCTTTCTTT

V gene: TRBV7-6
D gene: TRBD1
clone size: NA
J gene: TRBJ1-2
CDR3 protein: CASSSWTGGRGYTF
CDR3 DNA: TGTGCCAGCAGCTCGTGGACAGGGGGCAGGGGCTACACCTTC

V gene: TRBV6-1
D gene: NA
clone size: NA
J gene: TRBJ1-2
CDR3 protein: CASSEFVSGGVGRRGYTF
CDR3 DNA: TGTGCCAGCAGTGAATTTGTGAGCGGGGGAGTAGGTCGTAGGGGCTACACCTTC